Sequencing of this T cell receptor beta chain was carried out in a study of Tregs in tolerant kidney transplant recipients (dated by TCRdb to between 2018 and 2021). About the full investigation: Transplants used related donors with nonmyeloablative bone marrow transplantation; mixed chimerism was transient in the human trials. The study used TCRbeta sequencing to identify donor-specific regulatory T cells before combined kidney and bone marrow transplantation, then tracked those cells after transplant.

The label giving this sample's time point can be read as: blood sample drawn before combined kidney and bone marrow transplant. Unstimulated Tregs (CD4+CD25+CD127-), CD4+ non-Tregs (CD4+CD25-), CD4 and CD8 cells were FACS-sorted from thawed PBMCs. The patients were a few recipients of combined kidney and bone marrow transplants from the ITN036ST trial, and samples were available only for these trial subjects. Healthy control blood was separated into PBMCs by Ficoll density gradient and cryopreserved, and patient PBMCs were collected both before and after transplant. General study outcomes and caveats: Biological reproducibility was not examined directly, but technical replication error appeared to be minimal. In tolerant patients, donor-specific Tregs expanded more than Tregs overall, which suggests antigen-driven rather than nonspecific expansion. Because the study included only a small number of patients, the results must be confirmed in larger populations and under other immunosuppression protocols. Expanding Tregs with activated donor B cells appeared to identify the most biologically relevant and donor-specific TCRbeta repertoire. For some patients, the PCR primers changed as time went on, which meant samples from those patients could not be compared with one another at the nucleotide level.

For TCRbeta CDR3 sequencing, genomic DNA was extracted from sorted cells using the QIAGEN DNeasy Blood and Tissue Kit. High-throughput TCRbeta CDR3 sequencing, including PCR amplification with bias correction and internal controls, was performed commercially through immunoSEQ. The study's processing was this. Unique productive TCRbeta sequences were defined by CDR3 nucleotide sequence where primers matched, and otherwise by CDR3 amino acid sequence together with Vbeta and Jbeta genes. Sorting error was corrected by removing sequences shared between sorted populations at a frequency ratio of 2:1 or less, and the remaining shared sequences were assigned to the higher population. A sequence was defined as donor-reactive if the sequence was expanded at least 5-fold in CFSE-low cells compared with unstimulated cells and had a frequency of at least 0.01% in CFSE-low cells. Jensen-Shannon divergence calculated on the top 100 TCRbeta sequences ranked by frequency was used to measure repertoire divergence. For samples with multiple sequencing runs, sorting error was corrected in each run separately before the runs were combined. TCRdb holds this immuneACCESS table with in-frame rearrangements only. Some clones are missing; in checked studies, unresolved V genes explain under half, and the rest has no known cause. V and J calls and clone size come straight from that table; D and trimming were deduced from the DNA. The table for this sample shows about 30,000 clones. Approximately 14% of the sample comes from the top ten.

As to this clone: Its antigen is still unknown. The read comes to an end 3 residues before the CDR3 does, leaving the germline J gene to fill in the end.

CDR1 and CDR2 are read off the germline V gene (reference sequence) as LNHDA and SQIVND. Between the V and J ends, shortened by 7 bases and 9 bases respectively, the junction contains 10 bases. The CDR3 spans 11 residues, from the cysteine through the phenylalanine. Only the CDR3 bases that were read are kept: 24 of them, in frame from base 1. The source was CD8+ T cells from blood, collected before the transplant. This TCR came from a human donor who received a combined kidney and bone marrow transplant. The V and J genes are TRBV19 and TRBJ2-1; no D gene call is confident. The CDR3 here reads CASTSALEQFF. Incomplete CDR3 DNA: TGTGCCAGTACGTCAGCGCTTGAG. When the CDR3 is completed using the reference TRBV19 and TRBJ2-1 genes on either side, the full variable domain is DGGITQSPKYLFRKEGQNVTLSCEQNLNHDAMYWYRQDPGQGLRLIYYSQIVNDFQKGDIAEGYSVSREKKESFPLTVTSAQKNPTAFYLCASTSALEQFFGPGTRLTVL.